Each of the 2 T cell receptor beta chains below was sequenced from the same sample in a study of blood T cell repertoires in COVID-19. Clones were sequenced by immunoSEQ multiplex PCR, and TCRdb holds only the in-frame ones, with some missing. The table has about 120,000 clones, approximately 74% seen once. The sequenced sample consisted of peripheral blood. The receptors here all came from a man aged 60 to 75 with acute or convalescent COVID-19.

The rearrangement uses TRBV24-1 and TRBJ2-3; 9 bases align to TRBD2. CDR1 KGHDR and CDR2 SFDVKD come from the germline V gene. This CDR3 is 20 amino acids long. V was pared by 1 base and J by 1 base, with 14 bases of the junction left unmatched. The CDR3 DNA follows: TGTGCCACCAGTGATTTAACGGCTAGCGGGAATCGGATTGGCACAGATACGCAGTATTTT. Translating it yields CATSDLTASGNRIGTDTQYF.

The V gene is TRBV5-1, the J gene TRBJ1-2, with D perhaps matching TRBD1 (6 bases). V was pared by 2 bases and J by 0 bases, with 11 bases between. The CDR3 consists of 15 residues. The germline gives CDR1 SGHRS, CDR2 YFSETQ. The CDR3 here is CASSLQGQANYGYTF. Here the CDR3 DNA reads TGCGCCAGCAGCTTACAGGGTCAAGCTAACTATGGCTACACCTTC. The variable domain in full, completed from reference TRBV5-1 and TRBJ1-2, reads KAGVTQTPRYLIKTRGQQVTLSCSPISGHRSVSWYQQTPGQGLQFLFEYFSETQRNKGNFPGRFSGRQFSNSRSEMNVSTLELGDSALYLCASSLQGQANYGYTFGSGTRLTVV.